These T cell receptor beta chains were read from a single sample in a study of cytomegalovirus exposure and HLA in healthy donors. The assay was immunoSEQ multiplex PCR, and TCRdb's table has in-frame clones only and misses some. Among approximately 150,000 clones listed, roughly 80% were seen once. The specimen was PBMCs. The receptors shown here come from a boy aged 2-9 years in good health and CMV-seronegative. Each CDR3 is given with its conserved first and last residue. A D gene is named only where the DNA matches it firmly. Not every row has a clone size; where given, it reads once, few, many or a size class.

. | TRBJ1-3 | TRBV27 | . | TGTGCCAGCAGTTTGGACAGAAACTCTGGAAACACCATATATTTT | CASSLDRNSGNTIYF
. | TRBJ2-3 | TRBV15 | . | TGTGCCACCAGCAGAGACGGGGGCACAGATACGCAGTATTTT | CATSRDGGTDTQYF
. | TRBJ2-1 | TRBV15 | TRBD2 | TGTGCCACCAGCAGGGGGCTAGCGGGATTCTACAATGAGCAGTTCTTC | CATSRGLAGFYNEQFF
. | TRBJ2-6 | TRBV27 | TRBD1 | TGTGCCAGCAGTTCCCGGGACAGGGAATCTGGGGCCAACGTCCTGACTTTC | CASSSRDRESGANVLTF
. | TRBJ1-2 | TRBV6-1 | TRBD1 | TGTGCCAGCAGTGAACCTGGACAGGGGTTTTATGGCTACACCTTC | CASSEPGQGFYGYTF
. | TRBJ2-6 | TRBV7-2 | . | TGTGCCAGCAGCTTACGGGAGTCTGGGGCCAACGTCCTGACTTTC | CASSLRESGANVLTF
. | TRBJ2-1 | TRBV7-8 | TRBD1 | TGTGCCAGCAGCTCAAGACAGGGTTCCTACAATGAGCAGTTCTTC | CASSSRQGSYNEQFF
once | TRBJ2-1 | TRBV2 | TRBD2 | TGTGCCAGCAGTGAAGAAGCGGGAGGTGGGAATGAGCAGTTCTTC | CASSEEAGGGNEQFF
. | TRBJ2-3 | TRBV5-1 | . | TGCGCCAGCAGCGGAGGGACAGAAACAGATACGCAGTATTTT | CASSGGTETDTQYF
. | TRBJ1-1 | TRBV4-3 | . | TGCGCCAGCAGCCAAGCCAGGGTCCCGAACACTGAAGCTTTCTTT | CASSQARVPNTEAFF
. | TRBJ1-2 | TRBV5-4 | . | TGTGCCAGCAGCATCTACCCGAGGAAGGGGACTGATGGCTACACCTTC | CASSIYPRKGTDGYTF
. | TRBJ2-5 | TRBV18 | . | TGTGCCAGCTCACCGAGGGTCAGTAACCTCCAAGAGACCCAGTACTTC | CASSPRVSNLQETQYF
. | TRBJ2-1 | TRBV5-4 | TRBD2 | TGTGCCAGCAGCGGAACTAGCGCCAATGAGCAGTTCTTC | CASSGTSANEQFF
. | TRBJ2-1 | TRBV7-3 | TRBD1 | TGTGCCAGTTCTTACTACAGGGGATACAATGAGCAGTTCTTC | CASSYYRGYNEQFF
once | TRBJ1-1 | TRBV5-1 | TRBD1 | TGCGCCAGCAGCTTTACAGGGGGACTGAACACTGAAGCTTTCTTT | CASSFTGGLNTEAFF
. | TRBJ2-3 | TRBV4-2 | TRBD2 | TGTGCCAGCAGCCAAGTGGGTAGCGGGAAGGGATCAGATACGCAGTATTTT | CASSQVGSGKGSDTQYF
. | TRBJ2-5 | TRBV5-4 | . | TGTGCCAGCAGCTTGGGGGCTGGGGAGACCCAGTACTTC | CASSLGAGETQYF
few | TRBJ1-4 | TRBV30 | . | TGTGCCTGGTCCCACGGGCAGGACTCATATGAAAAACTGTTTTTT | CAWSHGQDSYEKLFF
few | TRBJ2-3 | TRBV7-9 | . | TGTGCCAGCAGCCACGGTAACAGCAACACAGATACGCAGTATTTT | CASSHGNSNTDTQYF
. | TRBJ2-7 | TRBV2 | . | TGTGCCAGCAGTGTCCACGAGCAGTACTTC | CASSVHEQYF
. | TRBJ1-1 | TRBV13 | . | TGTGCCAGCAGCCCGGGACTATTTGAAGCTTTCTTT | CASSPGLFEAFF
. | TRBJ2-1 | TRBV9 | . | TGTGCCAGCAGCGTAGGGCCGACAGGACTCCATCCCTCCTACAATGAGCAGTTCTTC | CASSVGPTGLHPSYNEQFF
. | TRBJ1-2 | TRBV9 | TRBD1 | TGTGCCAGCAGCGTAGAGCCAGGGGGCTCCTATGGCTACACCTTC | CASSVEPGGSYGYTF
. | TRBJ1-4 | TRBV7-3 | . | TGTGCCAGCGCTAGGTCCGGGAATGAAAAACTGTTTTTT | CASARSGNEKLFF
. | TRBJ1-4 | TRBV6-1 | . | TGTGCCAGCGTCAGAAGGGGCGTTAATGAAAAACTGTTTTTT | CASVRRGVNEKLFF
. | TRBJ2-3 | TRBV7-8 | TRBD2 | TGTGCCAGCAGCGAAGGGACTAGCGGGAGTGGTGATACGCAGTATTTT | CASSEGTSGSGDTQYF
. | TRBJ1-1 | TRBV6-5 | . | TGTGCCAGCAGTTATGTGGGGGGGGCCTCGAACACTGAAGCTTTCTTT | CASSYVGGASNTEAFF
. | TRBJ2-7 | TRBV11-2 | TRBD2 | TGTGCCAGCGCTGGGGGGGTCTTTTCACTCTACGAGCAGTACTTC | CASAGGVFSLYEQYF
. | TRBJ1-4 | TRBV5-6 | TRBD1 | TGTGCCAGCAGCCTGGGGACAGGGGGCTTCCCCGAAAAACTGTTTTTT | CASSLGTGGFPEKLFF
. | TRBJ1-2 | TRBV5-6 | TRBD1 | TGTGCCAGCAGCTTTGGGACAGGGGGCAATGGCTACACCTTC | CASSFGTGGNGYTF
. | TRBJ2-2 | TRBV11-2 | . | TGTGCCGAGGGCCTGAACACCGGGGAGCTGTTTTTT | CAEGLNTGELFF
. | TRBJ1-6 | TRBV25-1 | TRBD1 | TGTGCCAGTCGGGGAAGACAGGGGATGGGGTCACCCCTCCACTTT | CASRGRQGMGSPLHF
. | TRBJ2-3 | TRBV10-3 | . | TGTGCCATCGTCGCAGAGACTGGGAGCAAAGATACGCAGTATTTT | CAIVAETGSKDTQYF
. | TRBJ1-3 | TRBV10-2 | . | TGCGCCAGCAGGGAACTTGACAGGAGCTCTGGAAACACCATATATTTT | CASRELDRSSGNTIYF
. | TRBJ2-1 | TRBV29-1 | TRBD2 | TGCAGCGTTGAATGGCGGGGGGCCTACAATGAGCAGTTCTTC | CSVEWRGAYNEQFF
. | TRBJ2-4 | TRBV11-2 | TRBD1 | TGTGCCAGCAGCTCCCCCGGACAGGGACGAGCCAAAAACATTCAGTACTTC | CASSSPGQGRAKNIQYF
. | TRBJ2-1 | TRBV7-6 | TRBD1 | TGTGCCAGCAGCCCCGGGACAGGGCGGATTCGGGATGAGCAGTTCTTC | CASSPGTGRIRDEQFF
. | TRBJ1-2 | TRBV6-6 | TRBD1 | TGTGCCAGCAGTAGATCCGGGACAGGGGTTGGTGGCTACACCTTC | CASSRSGTGVGGYTF
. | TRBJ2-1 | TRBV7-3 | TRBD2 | TGTGCCAGCAGCTCTACGGGACTAGAGCAGTTCTTC | CASSSTGLEQFF
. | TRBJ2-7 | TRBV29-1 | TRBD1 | TGCAGCTCGAGGACAGGGGCCCACGAGCAGTACTTC | CSSRTGAHEQYF
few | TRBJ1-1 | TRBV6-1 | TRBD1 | TGTGCCAGCAGCGCGGGACAGGAGAACACTGAAGCTTTCTTT | CASSAGQENTEAFF
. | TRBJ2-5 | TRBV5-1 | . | TGCGCCAGCAGCCCATTGCCTACAGTTCAGGAGACCCAGTACTTC | CASSPLPTVQETQYF
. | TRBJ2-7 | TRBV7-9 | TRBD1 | TGTGCCAGCAGCGCACACCAGACAGGGGGCTTCTACGAGCAGTACTTC | CASSAHQTGGFYEQYF